What follows are 22 T cell receptor beta chains derived from one specimen sequenced in a study of blood T cell repertoires in COVID-19. The repertoire was sequenced with immunoSEQ multiplex PCR; TCRdb's copy has only in-frame clones and lacks some. The sample gives approximately 300,000 clones, about 92% of which show up once; around 20% is in the top ten. Sequenced: PBMCs or T cells enriched from blood (not recorded which). The receptors here all came from a woman in her 30s who had recovered from COVID-19.

Points on this clone: Different DNA sequences within this sample yield the same CDR3. The chain uses TRBV5-1 and TRBJ1-2; tentative D call: TRBD1 (5 bases). The germline gives CDR1 SGHRS, CDR2 YFSETQ. The CDR3 is 13 residues long. V dropped 0 bases and J dropped 8 bases, with 11 bases sitting between them. The CDR3 is CASSLEQGGGYTF. CDR3 DNA sequence: TGCGCCAGCAGCTTGGAGCAGGGAGGCGGCTACACCTTC. The complete variable domain, with remaining parts taken from reference TRBV5-1 and TRBJ1-2, reads KAGVTQTPRYLIKTRGQQVTLSCSPISGHRSVSWYQQTPGQGLQFLFEYFSETQRNKGNFPGRFSGRQFSNSRSEMNVSTLELGDSALYLCASSLEQGGGYTFGSGTRLTVV.

This sequence joins TRBV6-5 and TRBJ2-2, with TRBD1 matching over 9 bases. The junction had 10 bases not matched to a gene; V was cut back by 7 bases and J by 7 bases. The CDR3 is 15 residues long. CDR1 is MNHEY and CDR2 is SVGAGI in the germline V gene. CDR3 in DNA: TGTGCCAGCACCCCGGGACAGGGATTCTTCGGGGAGCTGTTTTTT. Translating gives CASTPGQGFFGELFF.

To note about this clone: Other DNA sequences in the sample encode the same CDR3. This rearrangement joins TRBV5-1 to TRBJ1-1, with 7 bases identical to TRBD1. This CDR3 contains 14 residues. The trim removed 2 bases at V and 2 bases at J, leaving 3 bases unmatched. CDR1 is SGHRS, CDR2 YFSETQ, per germline. The CDR3 region is CASSLGGSNTEAFF. For the CDR3, the DNA is TGCGCCAGCAGCTTAGGGGGCTCAAACACTGAAGCTTTCTTT.

The rearrangement links TRBV27 to TRBJ1-5, with D unclear. This CDR3 contains 15 residues. Looked up from germline, CDR1 is MNHEY and CDR2 is SMNVEV (reference sequence). Trimming took off 1 base at V and 2 bases at J, with 9 bases between the two ends. The CDR3 protein is CASSLYADGNQPQHF. CDR3 in DNA: TGTGCCAGCAGTTTATATGCGGATGGCAATCAGCCCCAGCATTTT.

This chain joins TRBV9 and TRBJ1-4; a possible D gene is TRBD1 (6 bases). The CDR3 totals 15 residues. V was clipped by 4 bases and J by 7 bases, with 17 bases between them. Germline values: CDR1 SGDLS, CDR2 YYNGEE. The CDR3 reads CASSQRGGPPEKLFF. The CDR3 coding sequence is TGTGCCAGCAGCCAACGGGGGGGGCCCCCTGAAAAACTGTTTTTT.

V is TRBV19 and J is TRBJ1-1; possibly TRBD1 for D (5 bases). This CDR3 has 15 residues. CDR1 LNHDA and CDR2 SQIVND come from the germline V gene (reference sequence). Trimming shortened V by 5 bases and J by 5 bases, and 18 bases separated the two germline ends. The CDR3 protein is CASSAFRAGKTEAFF. CDR3 DNA sequence: TGTGCCAGTAGTGCTTTCCGGGCAGGGAAAACTGAAGCTTTCTTT.

This chain connects TRBV11-2 to TRBJ2-3, with D uncertain. This CDR3 comprises 13 residues. Germline CDR1 is SGHAT and CDR2 is FQNNGV. Trimming removed 5 bases from V and 0 bases from J, with 6 bases in between. The CDR3 bases are TGTGCCAGCAGCCCCCAAAGCACAGATACGCAGTATTTT. Translating gives CASSPQSTDTQYF. The full variable domain, in which reference TRBV11-2 and TRBJ2-3 provide the parts outside the CDR3, is EAGVAQSPRYKIIEKRQSVAFWCNPISGHATLYWYQQILGQGPKLLIQFQNNGVVDDSQLPKDRFSAERLKGVDSTLKIQPAKLEDSAVYLCASSPQSTDTQYFGPGTRLTVL.

The chain combines TRBV28 with TRBJ1-3, with no clear D. The CDR3 loop spans 15 amino acids. The V end was cut by 1 base, the J end by 3 bases, with 10 bases between. The germline gives CDR1 MDHEN, CDR2 SYDVKM. DNA of the CDR3: TGTGCCAGCAGTTTATTTTCCCCGGGTGGAAACACCATATATTTT. Translated: CASSLFSPGGNTIYF. Looking up the rest from reference TRBV28 and TRBJ1-3 gives the full variable domain: DVKVTQSSRYLVKRTGEKVFLECVQDMDHENMFWYRQDPGLGLRLIYFSYDVKMKEKGDIPEGYSVSREKKERFSLILESASTNQTSMYLCASSLFSPGGNTIYFGEGSWLTVV.

V is TRBV28 and J is TRBJ1-5, with D maybe TRBD1 (6 bases). V lost 2 bases and J 4 bases, leaving 9 bases between the germline ends. The CDR3 spans 14 residues. Germline assignment: CDR1 MDHEN and CDR2 SYDVKM. DNA for the CDR3: TGTGCCAGCAGTTTAGGACAGTTTAATCAGCCCCAGCATTTT. It codes for CASSLGQFNQPQHF.

V is TRBV27 and J is TRBJ1-5; 8 bases are shared with TRBD1. There are 17 residues in the CDR3. From germline, CDR1 is MNHEY and CDR2 SMNVEV (reference sequence). Unmatched junction bases numbered 12, after V lost 5 bases and J lost 3 bases. CDR3 in amino acids: CASSRYPQTGVNQPQHF. The CDR3 nucleotides read TGTGCCAGCAGTAGATACCCTCAGACAGGGGTCAATCAGCCCCAGCATTTT.

The J gene is TRBJ2-2, the V gene TRBV27; possibly TRBD2 for D (6 bases). The germline V gene encodes CDR1 MNHEY and CDR2 SMNVEV (reference sequence). This CDR3 comprises 15 residues. V was clipped by 5 bases and J by 6 bases, with 16 bases between them. The DNA of the CDR3 is TGTGCCAGCAGTCTACTCGGGGGTGGGGCCGGGGAGCTGTTTTTT. Translation: CASSLLGGGAGELFF.

The V and J genes are TRBV7-9 and TRBJ1-2; D gene uncertain. Germline CDR1 is SEHNR and CDR2 is FQNEAQ (reference sequence). This CDR3 comprises 15 residues. The ends were cut back, 4 bases at V and 8 bases at J, with 20 bases in the middle. CDR3 DNA sequence: TGTGCCAGCAGCTCCCTACTCAGCTACTCGGGGGGCTACACCTTC. It encodes CASSSLLSYSGGYTF. The full variable domain, rest sourced from reference TRBV7-9 and TRBJ1-2, is DTGVSQNPRHKITKRGQNVTFRCDPISEHNRLYWYRQTLGQGPEFLTYFQNEAQLEKSRLLSDRFSAERPKGSFSTLEIQRTEQGDSAMYLCASSSLLSYSGGYTFGSGTRLTVV.

The J gene is TRBJ2-2, the V gene TRBV4-3; 10 bases align to TRBD2. J gave up 4 bases and V 0 bases, and 8 bases lay outside the gene matches. Germline lookup yields CDR1 LGHNA and CDR2 YSLEER. The CDR3 consists of 18 residues. CDR3 sequence: CASSQDLGASGGTGELFF. CDR3 sequence (DNA): TGCGCCAGCAGCCAAGATCTTGGGGCTAGCGGGGGCACCGGGGAGCTGTTTTTT.

The V gene is TRBV4-1, the J gene TRBJ2-7; possibly TRBD2 for D (6 bases). Trimming took 6 bases from V and 1 from J, leaving 19 bases between them. The CDR3 extends over 16 amino acids. CDR1 MGHRA and CDR2 YSYEKL come from the germline V gene. The CDR3 DNA reads as TGCGCCAGCAGTTCGCCAAATGACCGGGGGTCCTACGAGCAGTACTTC. This codes for CASSSPNDRGSYEQYF.

In this sample, this clone turned up once. The CDR3 DNA reads as TGTGCCAGCAGAGGCGGGGGGAGCCATCAGCCCCAGCATTTT. Protein sequence: CASRGGGSHQPQHF. The chain carries TRBV28 and TRBJ1-5; D is perhaps TRBD1 (5 bases). The CDR3 loop spans 14 amino acids. Germline V lookup: CDR1 MDHEN, CDR2 SYDVKM. The germline V and J ends were trimmed by 6 bases and 5 bases, with 14 bases remaining between them.

Only a few counts were recorded for this clone. The gene calls are TRBV7-2 and TRBJ1-3, with no clear D. Trimming removed 1 base at V and 0 bases at J, with 7 bases between. The CDR3 consists of 15 residues. Germline V gene sequence: CDR1 SGHTA, CDR2 FQGNSA. CDR3 region: CASSLGGISGNTIYF. The DNA for the CDR3 is TGTGCCAGCAGCTTAGGCGGTATCTCTGGAAACACCATATATTTT.

V is TRBV4-3 and J is TRBJ1-4; no firm D call. This CDR3 region has 19 residues. V was clipped by 3 bases and J by 5 bases, with 25 bases between them. CDR1 and CDR2 from the germline V gene are LGHNA and YSLEER. This chain's CDR3 is CASSQSTFRRWKRNEKLFF. CDR3 coding DNA: TGCGCCAGCAGCCAGAGTACTTTCAGGAGGTGGAAACGGAATGAAAAACTGTTTTTT.

J is TRBJ2-3 and V is TRBV4-2; 14 bases are shared with TRBD2. CDR1 and CDR2 from the germline V gene are LGHNA and YNFKEQ. Trimming removed 1 base from V and 3 bases from J; junction bases left unmatched: 6. The length of the CDR3 is 18 residues. Here the CDR3 DNA reads TGTGCCAGCAGCCAAGGGGGACTAGCGGGAGTTAGTACAGATACGCAGTATTTT. This codes for CASSQGGLAGVSTDTQYF.

The sample holds one count of this clone. The V and J genes are TRBV7-2 and TRBJ1-1; no definite D call. The CDR3 length is 16 residues. The germline gives CDR1 SGHTA, CDR2 FQGNSA. Trimming pared 6 bases from V and 4 bases from J, leaving 21 bases between. CDR3: CASSPTILGVGTEAFF. The CDR3 bases are TGTGCCAGCAGTCCCACCATATTGGGAGTAGGCACTGAAGCTTTCTTT.

V gene TRBV19 combines with J gene TRBJ2-5, with 8 positions matching TRBD2. Looked up from germline, CDR1 is LNHDA and CDR2 is SQIVND (reference sequence). Germline trimming cut 3 bases from V and 4 bases from J; bases unmatched to any gene: 1. This CDR3 contains 13 residues. As DNA, the CDR3 is TGTGCCAGTAGTATTCGGGGGGGAGAGACCCAGTACTTC. It encodes CASSIRGGETQYF.

V usage is TRBV7-9 and J usage is TRBJ2-1; 14 nucleotides line up with TRBD2. CDR1 is SEHNR and CDR2 is FQNEAQ in the germline V gene (reference sequence). V lost 5 bases to trimming and J lost 7 bases; unmatched junction nucleotides: 10. This CDR3 has 17 residues. CDR3 region: CASSPTRGTSGSNEQFF. Written as DNA, the CDR3 is TGTGCCAGCAGCCCTACACGAGGGACTAGCGGGAGTAATGAGCAGTTCTTC.

The CDR3 loop is CASSPRRQGVFYGYTF. DNA for the CDR3: TGTGCCAGCAGCCCGAGACGACAGGGGGTTTTTTATGGCTACACCTTC. This chain links TRBV3-1 (or the pseudogene TRBV3-2) with TRBJ1-2, with TRBD1 identical over 9 bases. The CDR3 extends over 16 amino acids. The V gene end was trimmed by 4 bases and the J gene end by 5 bases; junction bases not matched to a gene: 11. Germline CDR1 and CDR2: LGHDT and YNNKEL (reference sequence).